Below, 30 T cell receptor beta chains from the same sample are listed, as sequenced in a study of blood T cells in healthy people across ages. The use of a sample-barcoded 5' primer and a J-beta primer mix characterized a second PCR of about 7 to 12 cycles. TCRdb ran MiXCR on the 5' RACE reads and lists one entry per CDR3 protein. The sample yields 1,500,000 or so distinct CDR3 sequences, approximately 59% seen once. Sequencing was done on a sample of blood. These receptors were collected from a man younger than 35 in good health.

The chain recombines TRBV29-1 with TRBJ2-3; 10 bases fit TRBD1. In germline, CDR1 is SQVTM, CDR2 ANQGSEA. Trimming took 3 bases from V and 5 from J; bases not matched to a gene: 5. This CDR3 contains 14 residues. The CDR3: CSVERDRGKDTQYF. As DNA, the CDR3 is TGCAGCGTTGAGAGGGACAGGGGTAAAGATACGCAGTATTTT.

This rearrangement joins TRBV20-1 to TRBJ2-3, with TRBD1 matching over 8 bases. Germline values: CDR1 DFQATT, CDR2 SNEGSKA (reference sequence). CDR3 length: 16 amino acids. The J segment lost 1 base and the V segment lost 0 bases, leaving 6 bases of the junction unmatched. In DNA, the CDR3 is TGCAGTGCTAGAGATCTCGAACAGGGGGGCACAGATACGCAGTATTTT. Its protein product is CSARDLEQGGTDTQYF.

This clonotype was counted only a few times. The CDR3, as DNA: TGTGCCAGCAGTCGCCCGGGACCTCCGGGGGGCTACACCTTC. This codes for CASSRPGPPGGYTF. This sequence joins TRBV25-1 and TRBJ1-2, with D possibly matching TRBD1 (5 bases). CDR1 is MGHDK, CDR2 SYGVNS, per germline. The CDR3 extends over 14 amino acids. V was pared by 5 bases and J by 8 bases, with 18 bases between.

The gene calls are TRBV29-1 and TRBJ2-5, with D perhaps TRBD2 (5 bases). Trimming took off 4 bases at V and 11 bases at J, with 17 bases between the two ends. Germline CDR1 SQVTM, CDR2 ANQGSEA. The length of the CDR3 is 12 residues. CDR3 DNA sequence: TGCAGCGTTGGGAGGACGGAGTGGGGACAGTACTTC. This codes for CSVGRTEWGQYF.

J is TRBJ2-1 and V is TRBV20-1; 8 bases fit TRBD2. The CDR3 runs 11 residues. Germline V CDR1 and CDR2: DFQATT, SNEGSKA (reference sequence). Unmatched junction bases numbered 1, after V lost 1 base and J lost 11 bases. The CDR3 sequence: CSARVSGKQFF. CDR3 DNA sequence: TGCAGTGCTAGAGTTAGCGGGAAGCAGTTCTTC.

The chain links TRBV20-1 to TRBJ2-6; D may correspond to TRBD1 or TRBD2 (5 bases each). Trimming removed 0 bases at V and 0 bases at J, with 15 bases between. The germline gives CDR1 DFQATT, CDR2 SNEGSKA (reference sequence). The CDR3 is 18 residues long. The chain's CDR3 is CSARETGTTPSGANVLTF. For the CDR3, the DNA is TGCAGTGCTAGAGAAACTGGGACGACTCCCTCTGGGGCCAACGTCCTGACTTTC.

The sample holds a few counts of this clonotype. The genes are TRBV21-1 and TRBJ2-5; the table assigns TRBD2, which was not confirmed against the DNA. TRBV21-1 is labeled a pseudogene. The CDR3 has 16 residues. This CDR3 is CASRLGSDVSQETQYF. For the CDR3, the DNA is TGTGCCAGCCGACTAGGGTCAGATGTAAGTCAAGAGACCCAGTACTTC.

V gene TRBV4-1 combines with J gene TRBJ1-5, with D maybe TRBD1 (6 bases). In germline, CDR1 is MGHRA, CDR2 YSYEKL. The V end was cut by 1 base, the J end by 0 bases, with 13 bases between. The CDR3 loop spans 17 amino acids. The CDR3 region is CASSQGRGGYSNQPQHF. CDR3 in DNA: TGCGCCAGCAGCCAAGGCAGGGGAGGCTATAGCAATCAGCCCCAGCATTTT.

This clonotype occurred a few times. This rearrangement joins TRBV20-1 to TRBJ2-3; TRBD1 is a possible D gene (6 bases). Germline loops: CDR1 DFQATT, CDR2 SNEGSKA (reference sequence). This CDR3 region has 14 residues. With 4 bases removed from V and 2 bases from J, the gap between germline ends came to 13 bases. CDR3 sequence: CSATGTSHTDTQYF. In DNA, the CDR3 is TGCAGTGCTACCGGGACATCCCACACAGATACGCAGTATTTT.

The chain joins TRBV7-2 to TRBJ1-2; D is perhaps TRBD1 (6 bases). Germline CDR1 is SGHTA and CDR2 is FQGNSA. V was pared by 5 bases and J by 3 bases, with 13 bases between. The CDR3 sequence is 14 residues long. The CDR3 bases are TGTGCCAGCAGCGTCCACAGGGTAGACTATGGCTACACCTTC. This gives the protein CASSVHRVDYGYTF.

This chain uses TRBV6-4 with TRBJ2-1, with 10 bases matching TRBD2. The trim removed 5 bases at V and 8 bases at J, leaving 9 bases unmatched. Germline CDR1 MRHNA, CDR2 SNTAGT. The CDR3 loop spans 15 amino acids. This CDR3 is CASSLAGEGNDEQFF. In nucleotides, the CDR3 is TGTGCCAGCAGTCTAGCGGGAGAAGGGAACGATGAGCAGTTCTTC.

The chain joins TRBV3-1 to TRBJ1-2; D is possibly TRBD1 (6 bases). Germline V gives CDR1 LGHDT, CDR2 YNNKEL (reference sequence). This CDR3 is 15 amino acids long. The V end was cut by 1 base, the J end by 4 bases, with 13 bases between. The CDR3: CASSQAPGASYGYTF. Written as DNA, the CDR3 is TGTGCCAGCAGCCAAGCCCCAGGGGCCAGCTATGGCTACACCTTC.

This clonotype was counted only a few times. V usage is TRBV7-9 and J usage is TRBJ1-6, with 7 bases identical to TRBD1. Germline V CDR1 and CDR2: SEHNR, FQNEAQ (reference sequence). The CDR3 extends over 13 amino acids. V lost 5 bases to trimming and J lost 7 bases; unmatched junction nucleotides: 2. The CDR3, as DNA: TGTGCCAGCAGCGTAGGGGGCAATTCACCCCTCCACTTT. Protein: CASSVGGNSPLHF.

A few counts support this clonotype. The chain recombines TRBV6-6 with TRBJ2-1, with 10 nucleotides matching TRBD1. V was pared by 0 bases and J by 7 bases, with 9 bases of the junction left unmatched. Germline V gene sequence: CDR1 MNHNY, CDR2 SVGAGI (reference sequence). The CDR3 has 17 amino acids. The CDR3 is CASSYSPPGQGGNEQFF. The CDR3 nucleotides read TGTGCCAGCAGTTACTCTCCCCCCGGACAGGGGGGGAATGAGCAGTTCTTC.

This clonotype was counted once. The V and J genes are TRBV5-1 and TRBJ1-2, with no clear D. The length of the CDR3 is 13 residues. Per the germline V gene, CDR1 is SGHRS and CDR2 is YFSETQ. V dropped 4 bases and J dropped 2 bases, with 9 bases sitting between them. The CDR3 reads CASSVNNNYGYTF. The CDR3 nucleotides are TGCGCCAGCAGCGTAAACAACAACTATGGCTACACCTTC.

The chain employs TRBV12-3 or TRBV12-4 and TRBJ2-3; the D call may be TRBD1 or TRBD2 (5 bases each). Trimming cost V 6 bases and J 4 bases, with 14 bases left between them. The CDR3 length is 14 residues. Here the CDR3 reads CASSPRETPDTQYF. The CDR3 DNA reads TGTGCCAGCAGCCCCAGGGAGACACCAGATACGCAGTATTTT.

The chain carries TRBV4-1 and TRBJ2-1; D perhaps matches TRBD2 (6 bases). Looked up from germline, CDR1 is MGHRA and CDR2 is YSYEKL. The CDR3 is 16 amino acids. V lost 1 base and J 10 bases, leaving 20 bases between the germline ends. The CDR3 bases are TGCGCCAGCAGCCAAGGAAAAGGGACGGGGGTCTACGAGCAGTTCTTC. Its translation is CASSQGKGTGVYEQFF.

The V and J genes are TRBV6-1 and TRBJ2-7; D is possibly TRBD1 (6 bases). Trimming cost V 11 bases and J 6 bases, with 11 bases left between them. Germline V gives CDR1 MNHNS, CDR2 SASEGT. The CDR3 sequence is 10 residues long. CDR3 protein: CAVWGREQYF. The CDR3 nucleotides read TGTGCCGTGTGGGGGCGCGAGCAGTACTTC.

The rearrangement joins TRBV6-2 or TRBV6-3 to TRBJ2-7; 9 bases are shared with TRBD2. V trimming: 2 bases; J trimming: 3 bases; junction bases outside the gene matches: 5. CDR3 length equals 15 residues. Germline V gene sequence: CDR1 MNHEY, CDR2 SVGEGT. The CDR3 region is CASSYAWRGGYEQYF. The CDR3 bases are TGTGCCAGCAGTTACGCGTGGCGGGGGGGCTACGAGCAGTACTTC.

The J gene is TRBJ2-7, the V gene TRBV29-1; the match to TRBD2 covers 7 bases. Per the germline V gene, CDR1 is SQVTM and CDR2 is ANQGSEA. The CDR3 sequence is 12 residues long. Unmatched junction bases numbered 3, after V lost 5 bases and J lost 2 bases. The CDR3 DNA follows: TGCAGCGTTCGACTAGCCGCCTACGAGCAGTACTTC. Protein sequence: CSVRLAAYEQYF.

V is TRBV20-1 and J is TRBJ2-7; 8 positions match TRBD1. CDR3 length equals 11 residues. V shed 6 bases and J 5 bases; nucleotides not matched to a gene: 3. The germline CDR1 and CDR2 sequences are DFQATT and SNEGSKA (reference sequence). The CDR3 spells CSATGGNEQYF. The CDR3 nucleotides read TGCAGTGCCACAGGGGGGAACGAGCAGTACTTC.

The V call is TRBV13, the J call TRBJ2-1; D call uncertain. Germline CDR1 reads PRHDT; CDR2 reads FYEKMQ (reference sequence). This CDR3 has 16 residues. V was shortened by 0 bases and J by 0 bases, with 9 bases between the two germline ends. CDR3 nucleotide sequence: TGTGCCAGCAGCTTAGGCGGGCGGAGCTCCTACAATGAGCAGTTCTTC. Translating gives CASSLGGRSSYNEQFF.

The chain joins TRBV20-1 to TRBJ2-7, with TRBD2 matching over 7 bases. Germline CDR1 and CDR2: DFQATT and SNEGSKA (reference sequence). With V trimmed by 5 bases and J by 6 bases, 19 bases remained unmatched. The CDR3 totals 16 residues. This CDR3 reads CSARDYEATYLAEQYF. The CDR3 DNA reads as TGCAGTGCTCGGGACTACGAAGCCACTTACCTCGCCGAGCAGTACTTC.

This clonotype showed up just once. This chain connects TRBV10-1 to TRBJ1-1; no reliable D call. V was clipped by 5 bases and J by 4 bases, with 8 bases between them. The germline V gene has CDR1 WNHNN and CDR2 SYGVQD (reference sequence). The CDR3 is made up of 12 amino acids. The chain's CDR3 is CASSTLGTEAFF. The CDR3, as DNA: TGCGCCAGCAGTACCCTTGGCACTGAAGCTTTCTTT.

The chain employs TRBV6-6 and TRBJ2-1; the match to TRBD2 covers 9 bases. The CDR3 totals 15 residues. Trimming at V came to 5 bases and at J to 9 bases, leaving 11 bases not matched to a gene. Germline CDR1 is MNHNY and CDR2 is SVGAGI (reference sequence). The CDR3 sequence is CASSPNLEREVEQFF. The CDR3 coding sequence is TGTGCCAGCAGTCCCAATTTGGAGCGGGAGGTTGAGCAGTTCTTC.

J is TRBJ2-5 and V is TRBV27, with unresolved D. This CDR3 comprises 16 residues. From germline, CDR1 is MNHEY and CDR2 SMNVEV (reference sequence). V was cut by 4 bases and J by 11 bases, with 26 bases left in between. CDR3 DNA sequence: TGTGCCAGCAGTTCTCAGGACGGATTCCCGTACAATGAGCAGTACTTC. This translates into CASSSQDGFPYNEQYF.

The chain employs TRBV4-1 and TRBJ2-3; 14 nucleotides agree with TRBD2. This CDR3 has 17 amino acids. After removal of 3 bases from V and 5 bases from J, the junction contained 7 bases not matched to a gene. CDR1 and CDR2 (germline): MGHRA, YSYEKL. CDR3 in amino acids: CASSQARLAGGQDTQYF. CDR3 sequence (DNA): TGCGCCAGCAGCCAGGCTAGACTAGCGGGGGGGCAAGATACGCAGTATTTT.

J is TRBJ2-7 and V is TRBV28, with 8 nucleotides matching TRBD1. V gave up 4 bases and J gave up 2 bases; unmatched junction bases: 10. The CDR3 totals 16 residues. Germline V gives CDR1 MDHEN, CDR2 SYDVKM. CDR3 region: CASSSRTGLKAYEQYF. The CDR3 DNA reads TGTGCCAGCAGTTCCCGGACAGGGCTAAAAGCCTACGAGCAGTACTTC.

CDR3: CASSYGPRNTEAFF. The CDR3 region has the DNA TGTGCCAGCAGTTACGGTCCAAGGAACACTGAAGCTTTCTTT. This chain links TRBV6-5 with TRBJ1-1; D remains unclear. The V gene lost 2 bases and the J gene lost 1 base, with 8 bases spanning the gap. CDR3 size: 14 residues. Germline values: CDR1 MNHEY, CDR2 SVGAGI.

The chain recombines TRBV20-1 with TRBJ2-1, with 10 bases matching TRBD2. Trimming at V came to 2 bases and at J to 8 bases, leaving 6 bases not matched to a gene. This CDR3 comprises 14 residues. Germline V lookup: CDR1 DFQATT, CDR2 SNEGSKA (reference sequence). In DNA form, the CDR3 reads TGCAGTGCTAGATATAGCGGGAGGATAGATGAGCAGTTCTTC. Encoded protein: CSARYSGRIDEQFF.